Presented here are 22 T cell receptor beta chains from one specimen sequenced in a study of T cells in localized non-small cell lung cancer. Measured with immunoSEQ multiplex PCR; TCRdb has only the in-frame clones, and not every one. The sample records approximately 7,200 clones, 87% being singletons. The sequences come from peripheral blood, collected before any cancer treatment. These receptors were collected from a male donor aged 60 or older with stage III lung adenocarcinoma.

The chain couples TRBV11-2 to TRBJ1-1; no firm D call. Deletions cut 3 bases from V and 4 bases from J, with 6 bases between. Germline V gene sequence: CDR1 SGHAT, CDR2 FQNNGV. The CDR3 has 12 amino acids. The CDR3 sequence: CASSFGSTEAFF. The DNA of the CDR3 is TGTGCCAGCAGCTTTGGCAGCACTGAAGCTTTCTTT.

The rearrangement joins TRBV6-5 to TRBJ2-7; 8 bases fit TRBD1. With 2 bases clipped from V and 6 bases from J, the junction kept 0 bases outside the gene matches. The germline gives CDR1 MNHEY, CDR2 SVGAGI. This CDR3 spans 12 amino acids. CDR3: CASSYGTGEQYF. Here the CDR3 DNA reads TGTGCCAGCAGTTACGGGACAGGCGAGCAGTACTTC.

This chain joins TRBV7-2 and TRBJ2-2; 11 nucleotides align to TRBD2. The ends lost 1 base at V and 7 bases at J; junction bases unmatched: 5. The germline V gene has CDR1 SGHTA and CDR2 FQGNSA. The CDR3 is made up of 16 amino acids. The chain's CDR3 is CASSLVAGGPIGELFF. The CDR3 nucleotides are TGTGCCAGCAGCTTAGTAGCGGGAGGGCCTATCGGGGAGCTGTTTTTT.

The CDR3 is CASVDWMKEQFF. The CDR3 DNA is TGTGCCAGCGTGGACTGGATGAAGGAGCAGTTCTTC. This chain joins TRBV6-5 and TRBJ2-1; tentatively, D is TRBD2 (5 bases). Trimming shortened V by 8 bases and J by 10 bases, and 15 bases separated the two germline ends. The CDR3 is 12 amino acids. The germline V gene has CDR1 MNHEY and CDR2 SVGAGI.

V and J are TRBV18 and TRBJ2-1; D is ambiguous. Deletions cut 5 bases from V and 15 bases from J, with 14 bases between. The CDR3 is made up of 11 amino acids. Germline V gene sequence: CDR1 KGHSH, CDR2 LQKENI. The CDR3 nucleotides read TGTGCCAGCTCAGCCCCCCCCGAATGGTTCTTC. This sequence encodes CASSAPPEWFF.

The rearrangement uses TRBV7-9 and TRBJ2-7, with 10 bases that match TRBD2. The CDR3 is 14 amino acids. Trimming cost V 5 bases and J 5 bases; bases outside gene matches: 6. Germline values: CDR1 SEHNR, CDR2 FQNEAQ (reference sequence). The CDR3 reads CASSPSGGVHEQYF. The CDR3 coding sequence is TGTGCCAGCAGCCCCAGCGGGGGGGTTCACGAGCAGTACTTC.

CDR3 bases: TGTGCCAGCAGCTTGGCAGGCTATGAGCAGTTCTTC. It codes for CASSLAGYEQFF. The chain employs TRBV5-4 and TRBJ2-1; no definite D call. V lost 0 bases and J lost 8, with 6 bases in between. This CDR3 spans 12 amino acids. CDR1 is SGHNT and CDR2 is YYREEE in the germline V gene (reference sequence).

This chain joins TRBV2 and TRBJ1-4; 11 nucleotides line up with TRBD1. Germline values: CDR1 SNHLY, CDR2 FYNNEI. V trimming: 10 bases; J trimming: 7 bases; junction bases outside the gene matches: 11. CDR3 length: 15 residues. CDR3 DNA: TGTGCCAACCAAAGGGGCGGGACAGGGGGTGAAAAACTGTTTTTT. It translates to CANQRGGTGGEKLFF.

The V and J genes are TRBV10-3 and TRBJ2-2, with 10 bases that match TRBD2. Germline CDR1 reads ENHRY; CDR2 reads SYGVKD. This CDR3 has 16 residues. V shed 3 bases and J 3 bases; nucleotides not matched to a gene: 4. The CDR3 reads CAISERAGGHTGELFF. CDR3 DNA: TGTGCCATCAGTGAACGAGCGGGAGGGCACACCGGGGAGCTGTTTTTT.

The chain uses TRBV6-5 and TRBJ2-1; D not resolved. The germline gives CDR1 MNHEY, CDR2 SVGAGI. This CDR3 comprises 15 residues. The ends were cut back, 0 bases at V and 1 base at J, with 7 bases in the middle. In DNA, the CDR3 is TGTGCCAGCAGTTACTCTGACGGGTCCTACAATGAGCAGTTCTTC. Translated: CASSYSDGSYNEQFF.

The chain couples TRBV7-2 to TRBJ1-1; D is unresolved. The CDR3 has 16 amino acids. Germline V CDR1 and CDR2: SGHTA, FQGNSA. The V end was cut by 1 base, the J end by 1 base, with 13 bases between. This CDR3 is CASSLVQVWGNTEAFF. The CDR3 DNA reads TGTGCCAGCAGCTTAGTGCAGGTCTGGGGGAACACTGAAGCTTTCTTT. The complete variable domain, with remaining parts taken from reference TRBV7-2 and TRBJ1-1, reads GAGVSQSPSNKVTEKGKDVELRCDPISGHTALYWYRQSLGQGLEFLIYFQGNSAPDKSGLPSDRFSAERTGGSVSTLTIQRTQQEDSAVYLCASSLVQVWGNTEAFFGQGTRLTVV.

This sequence joins TRBV14 and TRBJ2-7; tentative D call: TRBD1 (5 bases). CDR1 and CDR2 (germline): SGHDN, FVKESK. The CDR3 loop spans 16 amino acids. Trimming cost V 3 bases and J 2 bases, with 17 bases left between them. CDR3 sequence: CASSHLPTDLAYEQYF. CDR3 sequence (DNA): TGTGCCAGCAGCCACCTCCCGACAGACTTAGCCTACGAGCAGTACTTC. The variable domain in full, with the rest retrieved from reference TRBV14 and TRBJ2-7, is EAGVTQFPSHSVIEKGQTVTLRCDPISGHDNLYWYRRVMGKEIKFLLHFVKESKQDESGMPNNRFLAERTGGTYSTLKVQPAELEDSGVYFCASSHLPTDLAYEQYFGPGTRLTVT.

J is TRBJ2-5 and V is TRBV14; weak D call: TRBD2 (6 bases). Germline V lookup: CDR1 SGHDN, CDR2 FVKESK. CDR3 size: 17 residues. V gave up 1 base and J gave up 2 bases, with 17 bases separating them. CDR3 sequence: CASSQAHRGSGQETQYF. DNA of the CDR3: TGTGCCAGCAGCCAAGCCCACCGGGGGAGCGGGCAAGAGACCCAGTACTTC.

This chain connects TRBV5-6 to TRBJ2-3, with TRBD1 matching over 8 bases. This CDR3 is built from 16 residues. Germline values: CDR1 SGHDT, CDR2 YYEEEE. Trimming cost V 4 bases and J 2 bases; bases outside gene matches: 9. The CDR3 bases are TGTGCCAGCAGCGCGCCGGGACAGGACATCACAGATACGCAGTATTTT. Amino acid sequence: CASSAPGQDITDTQYF.

The chain uses TRBV6-5 and TRBJ1-1; 7 bases map to TRBD1. This CDR3 comprises 14 residues. The germline gives CDR1 MNHEY, CDR2 SVGAGI. V shed 2 bases and J 5 bases; nucleotides not matched to a gene: 5. CDR3 region: CASSYRQGGTEAFF. The CDR3 coding sequence is TGTGCCAGCAGTTACCGCCAGGGGGGGACTGAAGCTTTCTTT.

This clone was counted once. The V gene is TRBV9, the J gene TRBJ1-1; no clear D. The V gene's germline CDR1 is SGDLS and CDR2 YYNGEE. Trimming pared 0 bases from V and 4 bases from J, leaving 13 bases between. The CDR3 loop spans 15 amino acids. CDR3 protein: CASSVVFVPGTEAFF. The CDR3 coding sequence is TGTGCCAGCAGCGTAGTGTTCGTTCCGGGCACTGAAGCTTTCTTT.

V and J are TRBV28 and TRBJ2-7; the D gene is possibly TRBD2 (6 bases). Germline loops: CDR1 MDHEN, CDR2 SYDVKM. This CDR3 region has 13 residues. V gave up 6 bases and J gave up 6 bases, with 15 bases separating them. This chain's CDR3 is CASRRDLSSEQYF. As DNA, the CDR3 is TGTGCCAGCAGAAGGGACTTGAGCTCCGAGCAGTACTTC.

This chain uses TRBV19 with TRBJ2-4; possibly TRBD1 for D (6 bases). This CDR3 has 13 residues. Germline CDR1 reads LNHDA; CDR2 reads SQIVND (reference sequence). Deletions cut 3 bases from V and 8 bases from J, with 11 bases between. CDR3 sequence reads: CASSIRGRDIQYF. DNA of the CDR3: TGTGCCAGTAGTATCAGGGGAAGGGACATTCAGTACTTC.

The CDR3 nucleotides are TGTGCCAGTAGTGTCGGAGGGGGCCGTATCTATGAGCAGTTCTTC. It encodes CASSVGGGRIYEQFF. This chain joins TRBV19 and TRBJ2-1; D is possibly TRBD1 (7 bases). V was shortened by 5 bases and J by 8 bases, with 19 bases between the two germline ends. The CDR3 spans 15 residues. Germline values: CDR1 LNHDA, CDR2 SQIVND (reference sequence).

The chain combines TRBV19 with TRBJ1-4; 10 bases match TRBD1. The junction had 16 bases not matched to a gene; V was cut back by 5 bases and J by 1 base. This CDR3 comprises 20 residues. Germline CDR1 LNHDA, CDR2 SQIVND (reference sequence). The chain's CDR3 is CASSVDEGQGFGRTNEKLFF. CDR3 coding DNA: TGTGCCAGTAGTGTTGATGAGGGACAGGGGTTTGGGAGAACTAATGAAAAACTGTTTTTT.

J is TRBJ2-3 and V is TRBV7-2; no firm D call. CDR1 and CDR2 (germline): SGHTA, FQGNSA. The CDR3 has 13 residues. Trimming shortened V by 4 bases and J by 1 base, and 6 bases separated the two germline ends. CDR3 DNA: TGTGCCAGCAGCTCGGTGGGCACAGATACGCAGTATTTT. Encoded protein: CASSSVGTDTQYF.

In this sample, this clone turned up once. CDR3 in amino acids: CASRRGRAYEQYF. The CDR3, as DNA: TGTGCCAGCAGGCGCGGGAGGGCCTACGAGCAGTACTTC. The rearrangement uses TRBV6-5 and TRBJ2-7; 9 bases line up with TRBD2. The CDR3 contains 13 residues. With V trimmed by 6 bases and J by 2 bases, 2 bases remained unmatched. Germline-derived CDR1 and CDR2 are MNHEY and SVGAGI.